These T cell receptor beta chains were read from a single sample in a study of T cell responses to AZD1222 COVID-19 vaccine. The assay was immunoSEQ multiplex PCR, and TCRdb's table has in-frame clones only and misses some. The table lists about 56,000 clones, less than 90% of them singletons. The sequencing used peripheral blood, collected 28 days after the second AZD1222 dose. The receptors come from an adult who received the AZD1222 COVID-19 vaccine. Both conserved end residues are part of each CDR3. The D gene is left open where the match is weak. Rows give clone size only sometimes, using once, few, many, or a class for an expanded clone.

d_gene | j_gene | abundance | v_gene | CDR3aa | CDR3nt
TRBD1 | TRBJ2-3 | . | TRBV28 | CASSFGTGTDTQYF | TGTGCCAGCAGTTTCGGGACAGGCACAGATACGCAGTATTTT
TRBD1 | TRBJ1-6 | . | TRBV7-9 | CASSSPGQGNSPLHF | TGTGCCAGCAGCTCACCGGGACAGGGAAACTCACCCCTCCACTTT
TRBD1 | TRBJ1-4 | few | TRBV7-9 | CASSLGTGQDEKLFF | TGTGCCAGCAGCTTAGGGACAGGGCAGGATGAAAAACTGTTTTTT
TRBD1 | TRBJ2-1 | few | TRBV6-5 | CASSSSGTGWYNEQFF | TGTGCCAGCAGTTCGTCCGGGACAGGTTGGTACAATGAGCAGTTCTTC
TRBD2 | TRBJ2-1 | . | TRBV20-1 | CSASRGGNNEQFF | TGCAGTGCTAGTCGGGGGGGCAACAATGAGCAGTTCTTC
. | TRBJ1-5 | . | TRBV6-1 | CASSSLGGLNQPQHF | TGTGCCAGCAGTTCGCTTGGAGGGCTCAATCAGCCCCAGCATTTT
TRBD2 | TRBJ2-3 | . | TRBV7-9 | CASSLSAGGRTDTQYF | TGTGCCAGCAGCTTATCAGCGGGAGGTCGGACAGATACGCAGTATTTT
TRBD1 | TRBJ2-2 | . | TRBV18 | CASFSLDRGSTGELFF | TGTGCCAGCTTCTCCCTCGACAGGGGGAGCACCGGGGAGCTGTTTTTT
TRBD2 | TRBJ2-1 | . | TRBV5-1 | CASSLAPSSGPYNEQFF | TGCGCCAGCAGCTTGGCTCCTTCTAGCGGGCCTTACAATGAGCAGTTCTTC
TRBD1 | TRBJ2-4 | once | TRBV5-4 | CASSLDRGLFFNIQYF | TGTGCCAGCAGCTTGGACAGGGGGTTGTTCTTTAACATTCAGTACTTC
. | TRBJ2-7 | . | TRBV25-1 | CASSLYYEQYF | TGTGCCAGCAGTCTGTACTACGAGCAGTACTTC
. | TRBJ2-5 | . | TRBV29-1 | CSVDPYGNRGSQETQYF | TGCAGCGTTGACCCCTACGGTAATAGGGGCAGTCAAGAGACCCAGTACTTC
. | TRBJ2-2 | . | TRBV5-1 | CASSLTALSGELFF | TGCGCCAGCAGTCTGACAGCGCTCTCCGGGGAGCTGTTTTTT
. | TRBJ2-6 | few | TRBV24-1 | CATSASGDSGANVLTF | TGTGCCACCAGTGCCTCAGGGGACTCTGGGGCCAACGTCCTGACTTTC
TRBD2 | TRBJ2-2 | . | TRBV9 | CASSVGLGLAGTGELFF | TGTGCCAGCAGCGTAGGGTTGGGACTAGCGGGCACCGGGGAGCTGTTTTTT
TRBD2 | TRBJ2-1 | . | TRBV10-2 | CASRLAGGPYNEQFF | TGCGCCAGCAGACTAGCGGGAGGGCCCTACAATGAGCAGTTCTTC
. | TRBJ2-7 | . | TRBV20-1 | CSARANYEQYF | TGCAGTGCTAGGGCCAATTACGAGCAGTACTTC
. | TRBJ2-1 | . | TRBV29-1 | CSVDRGDWDEQFF | TGCAGCGTTGACAGGGGTGATTGGGATGAGCAGTTCTTC
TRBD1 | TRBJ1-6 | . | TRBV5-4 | CASSPGQGVSYNSPLHF | TGTGCCAGCAGCCCCGGACAGGGGGTCTCCTATAATTCACCCCTCCACTTT
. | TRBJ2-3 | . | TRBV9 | CASSGRYAADTQYF | TGTGCCAGCAGCGGGAGGTATGCCGCAGATACGCAGTATTTT
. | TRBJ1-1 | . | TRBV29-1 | CSVVKGRIGGEAFF | TGCAGCGTTGTAAAGGGCAGGATTGGTGGTGAAGCTTTCTTT
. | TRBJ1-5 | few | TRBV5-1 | CASSLAGGSQPQHF | TGCGCCAGCAGCTTGGCCGGGGGGTCCCAGCCCCAGCATTTT
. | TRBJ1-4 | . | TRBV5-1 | CASSSGLSSNEKLFF | TGCGCCAGCAGCTCTGGACTGTCGTCTAATGAAAAACTGTTTTTT
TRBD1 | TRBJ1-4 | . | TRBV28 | CASSSGQPEKLFF | TGTGCCAGCAGTTCGGGACAGCCTGAAAAACTGTTTTTT
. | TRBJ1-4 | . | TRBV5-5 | CASSPEITATNEKLFF | TGTGCCAGCAGCCCCGAAATAACCGCAACTAATGAAAAACTGTTTTTT
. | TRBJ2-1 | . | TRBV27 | CASSQQGGVDEQFF | TGTGCCAGCAGTCAACAGGGAGGGGTCGATGAGCAGTTCTTC
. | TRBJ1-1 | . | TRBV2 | CASSARDSEAFF | TGTGCCAGCAGTGCCCGGGATTCCGAAGCTTTCTTT
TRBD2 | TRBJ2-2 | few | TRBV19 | CASSTSGTDTGELFF | TGTGCCAGTAGTACTAGCGGGACGGACACCGGGGAGCTGTTTTTT
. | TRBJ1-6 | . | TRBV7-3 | CASSTSGTANSPLHF | TGTGCCAGCAGCACCTCCGGGACCGCGAATTCACCCCTCCACTTT
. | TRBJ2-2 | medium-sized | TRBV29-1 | CSVRREGRDTGELFF | TGCAGCGTCCGGCGTGAGGGGAGAGACACCGGGGAGCTGTTTTTT
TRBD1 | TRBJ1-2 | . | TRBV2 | CASSRDSFYGYTF | TGTGCCAGCTCCCGGGACAGCTTCTATGGCTACACCTTC
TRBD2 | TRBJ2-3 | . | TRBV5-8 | CASNPLARSTDTQYF | TGTGCCAGCAACCCACTAGCGCGAAGCACAGATACGCAGTATTTT
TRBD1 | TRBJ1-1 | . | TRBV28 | CASTPDRGDTEAFF | TGTGCCAGCACACCCGACAGGGGAGACACTGAAGCTTTCTTT
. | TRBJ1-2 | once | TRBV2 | CASSEGVGVLYGYTF | TGTGCCAGCAGTGAAGGGGTCGGAGTACTCTATGGCTACACCTTC
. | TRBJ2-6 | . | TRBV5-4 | CASPTRGYSGANVLTF | TGTGCCAGCCCGACAAGGGGGTACTCTGGGGCCAACGTCCTGACTTTC
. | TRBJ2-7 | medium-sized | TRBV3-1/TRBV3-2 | CASSPSPGHEQYF | TGTGCCAGCAGCCCTTCCCCCGGCCACGAGCAGTACTTC
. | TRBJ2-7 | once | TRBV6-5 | CASSPMRAYEQYF | TGTGCCAGCAGTCCGATGCGGGCCTACGAGCAGTACTTC
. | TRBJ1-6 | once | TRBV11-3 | CASSWEYNSPLHF | TGTGCCAGCAGCTGGGAATATAATTCACCCCTCCACTTT
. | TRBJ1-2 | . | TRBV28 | CASSQNSGFYGYTF | TGTGCCAGCAGCCAGAATTCAGGGTTCTATGGCTACACCTTC
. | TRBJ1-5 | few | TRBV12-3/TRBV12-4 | CASSKGRQPQHF | TGTGCCAGCAGTAAGGGAAGGCAGCCCCAGCATTTT
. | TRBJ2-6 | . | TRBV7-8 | CASSFLQRVSSGANVLTF | TGTGCCAGCAGCTTCCTACAGCGGGTCTCCTCTGGGGCCAACGTCCTGACTTTC
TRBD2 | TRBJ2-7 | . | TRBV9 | CASSPRTSGFTYEQYF | TGTGCCAGCAGCCCCCGGACTAGCGGGTTTACCTACGAGCAGTACTTC
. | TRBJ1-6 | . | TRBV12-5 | CASGLDAGPGNPLHF | TGTGCTAGTGGTTTGGATGCGGGGCCCGGCAATCCCCTCCACTTT
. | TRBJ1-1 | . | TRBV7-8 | CASTLTMNTEAFF | TGTGCCAGCACCCTGACTATGAACACTGAAGCTTTCTTT
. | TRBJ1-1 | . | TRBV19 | CASTEMGGNTEAFF | TGTGCCAGTACCGAAATGGGTGGGAACACTGAAGCTTTCTTT
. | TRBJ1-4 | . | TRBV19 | CASSPGDRNEKLFF | TGTGCCAGTAGTCCGGGGGATCGCAATGAAAAACTGTTTTTT
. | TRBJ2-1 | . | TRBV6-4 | CAMTRKSYNEQFF | TGTGCCATGACACGGAAATCCTACAATGAGCAGTTCTTC
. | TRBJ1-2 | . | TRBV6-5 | CASSYSSLGNYGYTF | TGTGCCAGCAGTTACTCGAGTTTGGGTAACTATGGCTACACCTTC
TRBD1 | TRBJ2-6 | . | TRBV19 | CASSHRGRANVLTF | TGTGCCAGTAGCCACAGGGGGCGGGCCAACGTCCTGACTTTC
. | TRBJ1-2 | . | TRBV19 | CASSIEGEYGYTF | TGTGCCAGTAGTATAGAAGGGGAGTATGGCTACACCTTC
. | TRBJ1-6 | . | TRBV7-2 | CASSLGGALPPLHF | TGTGCCAGCAGCTTAGGGGGGGCACTACCACCCCTCCACTTT
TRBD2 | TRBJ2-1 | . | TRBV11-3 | CASSLGDSGGANEQFF | TGTGCCAGCAGCTTAGGTGATAGCGGGGGGGCCAATGAGCAGTTCTTC
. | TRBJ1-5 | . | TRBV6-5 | CATSGDIGNQPQHF | TGTGCTACTTCCGGGGACATAGGCAATCAGCCCCAGCATTTT